Each of the 30 T cell receptor beta chains below was sequenced from the same sample in a study of blood T cells in healthy people across ages. For the second PCR, which ran for about 6 to 12 cycles, a sample-barcoded 5' primer and a J-beta primer mix were used. TCRdb used MiXCR to reprocess the 5' RACE reads, holding one entry per CDR3 protein. The repertoire holds hundreds of thousands of distinct CDR3 sequences, with roughly 50% as singletons. Sequenced: blood. Every receptor here comes from a man aged 35 to 55 in good health.

Turning to this clonotype: A read error may account for a junction end that differs from germline. The V call is TRBV4-3, the J call TRBJ1-2; TRBD1 aligns across 7 bases. Germline V gives CDR1 LGHNA, CDR2 YSLEER. The length of the CDR3 is 16 residues. The CDR3 here is CASSQVGTDLNCGYTF. The CDR3, as DNA: TGCGCCAGCAGCCAAGTGGGGACAGACCTTAACTGTGGCTACACCTTC.

This chain links TRBV5-6 with TRBJ2-1; D is unresolved. Germline V gene sequence: CDR1 SGHDT, CDR2 YYEEEE. The V gene lost 4 bases and the J gene lost 11 bases, with 19 bases spanning the gap. This CDR3 region has 14 residues. The CDR3 loop reads CASSLGLLREKQFF. The DNA for the CDR3 is TGTGCCAGCAGCCTGGGGTTATTGCGCGAGAAGCAGTTCTTC. The variable domain in full, completed from reference TRBV5-6 and TRBJ2-1, reads DAGVTQSPTHLIKTRGQQVTLRCSPKSGHDTVSWYQQALGQGPQFIFQYYEEEERQRGNFPDRFSGHQFPNYSSELNVNALLLGDSALYLCASSLGLLREKQFFGPGTRLTVL.

V and J are TRBV7-6 and TRBJ2-1; no firm D call. The germline V and J ends were trimmed by 1 base and 5 bases, with 6 bases remaining between them. The CDR3 loop spans 13 amino acids. The V gene's germline CDR1 is SGHVS and CDR2 FNYEAQ. CDR3 bases: TGTGCCAGCAGCTTAGACGGTAACAATGAGCAGTTCTTC. Its protein product is CASSLDGNNEQFF. The full variable domain, with the rest looked up from reference TRBV7-6 and TRBJ2-1, is GAGVSQSPRYKVTKRGQDVALRCDPISGHVSLYWYRQALGQGPEFLTYFNYEAQQDKSGLPNDRFSAERPEGSISTLTIQRTEQRDSAMYRCASSLDGNNEQFFGPGTRLTVL.

The chain employs TRBV7-6 and TRBJ2-6; D may be TRBD1 (6 bases). CDR1 SGHVS and CDR2 FNYEAQ come from the germline V gene. CDR3 length equals 13 residues. V lost 8 bases and J 2 bases, leaving 7 bases between the germline ends. The CDR3, as DNA: TGTGCCAGCGCAGGGGCTGGGGCCAACGTCCTGACTTTC. Encoded protein: CASAGAGANVLTF.

This clonotype was counted between two and nine times. Being one base from a much bigger clone, this may be a read error. The chain couples TRBV5-6 to TRBJ2-7, with TRBD2 matching 7 bases. The CDR3 covers 13 residues. In germline, CDR1 is SGHDT, CDR2 YYEEEE. The CDR3 loop is CASSGLDRYAQYF. In DNA, the CDR3 is TGTGCCAGCAGTGGACTAGATCGCTACGCGCAGTACTTC.

The rearrangement uses TRBV12-5 and TRBJ2-5; D remains unclear. There are 11 residues in the CDR3. Germline CDR1 reads LGHNT; CDR2 reads FRNRAP. Trimming removed 4 bases at V and 12 bases at J, with 12 bases between. The CDR3 DNA sequence: TGTGCTAGTGGTTCGGAGACCCTAAAGTACTTC. Its protein product is CASGSETLKYF.

The V and J genes are TRBV30 and TRBJ2-5; D remains ambiguous. The germline gives CDR1 GTSNPN, CDR2 SVGIG (reference sequence). V lost 1 base to trimming and J lost 5 bases, with 2 bases between them. The CDR3 is 10 residues long. CDR3 DNA: TGTGCCTGGAGTGGGGAGACCCAGTACTTC. Protein: CAWSGETQYF.

V is TRBV6-5 and J is TRBJ2-3, with D unclear. V lost 7 bases and J lost 1, with 9 bases in between. The CDR3 runs to 13 residues. Germline values: CDR1 MNHEY, CDR2 SVGAGI. The CDR3 here is CASIPSGTDTQYF. The CDR3 DNA is TGTGCCAGCATACCCAGCGGCACAGATACGCAGTATTTT.

Worth noting for this clonotype: A junction boundary mismatches the germline segment, possibly from a read error. This CDR3 is CASGTSGVRSETRYF. CDR3 sequence (DNA): TGTGCCTCCGGGACTAGCGGGGTCAGGTCGGAGACCCGGTACTTC. This chain connects TRBV10-3 to TRBJ2-5; 13 bases are shared with TRBD2. The CDR3 is 15 residues long. Per the germline V gene, CDR1 is ENHRY and CDR2 is SYGVKD.

Only one count was recorded for this clonotype. The chain couples TRBV6-1 to TRBJ2-2; 8 bases are shared with TRBD1. This CDR3 is built from 14 residues. Looked up from germline, CDR1 is MNHNS and CDR2 is SASEGT. Trimming took 7 bases from V and 7 from J; bases not matched to a gene: 8. The CDR3 here is CASIGQGFGGELFF. In DNA, the CDR3 is TGTGCCAGCATCGGACAGGGTTTTGGCGGGGAGCTGTTTTTT.

This clonotype was counted between two and nine times. The V gene is TRBV24-1, the J gene TRBJ1-2, with TRBD1 identical over 10 bases. In germline, CDR1 is KGHDR, CDR2 SFDVKD. This CDR3 has 14 amino acids. J lost 2 bases, V lost 8 bases, and 4 bases had no gene match. The DNA for the CDR3 is TGTGCCACCAAGGGGACAGGGGAGAACTATGGCTACACCTTC. Residues: CATKGTGENYGYTF.

This clonotype has a handful of counts. The V gene is TRBV5-1, the J gene TRBJ2-3, with 8 nucleotides matching TRBD1. Germline assignment: CDR1 SGHRS and CDR2 YFSETQ. This CDR3 is built from 18 residues. Unmatched junction bases numbered 16, after V lost 4 bases and J lost 3 bases. CDR3 sequence: CASSVSVGGTGKTDTQYF. DNA of the CDR3: TGCGCCAGCAGCGTCTCTGTAGGTGGGACAGGAAAAACAGATACGCAGTATTTT.

The V gene is TRBV11-1, the J gene TRBJ2-2, with a tentative D call TRBD1 (5 bases). Per the germline V gene, CDR1 is SGHAT and CDR2 is FQDESV (reference sequence). V was shortened by 11 bases and J by 0 bases, with 13 bases between the two germline ends. This CDR3 has 14 residues. CDR3 nucleotides: TGTGCCGGGAAGACAGACTCGAACACCGGGGAGCTGTTTTTT. Amino acids: CAGKTDSNTGELFF.

This CDR3 reads CSVEDQGIGYEQYF. CDR3 in DNA: TGCAGCGTTGAAGACCAAGGGATCGGCTACGAGCAGTACTTC. The chain carries TRBV29-1 and TRBJ2-7; no reliable D call. CDR3 size: 14 residues. V lost 0 bases, J lost 3 bases, and 12 bases lay in between. CDR1 is SQVTM and CDR2 is ANQGSEA in the germline V gene.

This clonotype was recorded once. This chain joins TRBV5-6 and TRBJ2-4; 12 positions match TRBD2. The J call may be incorrect, as the DNA end agrees better with TRBJ2-7. This CDR3 region has 17 residues. From germline, CDR1 is SGHDT and CDR2 YYEEEE. Here the CDR3 reads CASSPPSLAGGKDEQYF. CDR3 DNA: TGTGCCAGCAGTCCACCCTCCCTAGCGGGAGGGAAAGACGAGCAGTACTTC.

The chain carries TRBV7-2 and TRBJ2-3; D is uncertain. V lost 4 bases, J lost 2 bases, and 13 bases lay in between. CDR1 is SGHTA and CDR2 is FQGNSA in the germline V gene. This CDR3 contains 15 residues. The CDR3 nucleotides are TGTGCCAGCAGCTCGGACCTCGCCCACACAGATACGCAGTATTTT. This gives the protein CASSSDLAHTDTQYF. Combining the CDR3 with reference TRBV7-2 and TRBJ2-3 gives the whole variable domain GAGVSQSPSNKVTEKGKDVELRCDPISGHTALYWYRQSLGQGLEFLIYFQGNSAPDKSGLPSDRFSAERTGGSVSTLTIQRTQQEDSAVYLCASSSDLAHTDTQYFGPGTRLTVL.

On this clonotype itself: A much larger clone lies a single base off, so this may be a read error. This chain connects TRBV10-3 to TRBJ2-5, with 7 bases lining up with TRBD1. Germline CDR1 ENHRY, CDR2 SYGVKD. CDR3 length: 15 amino acids. Unmatched junction bases numbered 12, after V lost 0 bases and J lost 11 bases. CDR3 DNA sequence: TGTGCCATCAGTGAGTCCGAACAGGGGTTCGATGAGCAGTACTTC. Translating gives CAISESEQGFDEQYF.

V and J are TRBV21-1 and TRBJ2-3. TRBV21-1 is noted as a pseudogene. The CDR3 extends over 13 amino acids. CDR3 DNA: TGTGCCAGCAGCCGGCCGAGCACAGATATGCAGTATTTT. Its translation: CASSRPSTDMQYF.

The CDR3 spells CASSSISGTGPTEQYF. The CDR3 DNA reads TGTGCCAGCAGTTCCATATCCGGGACAGGGCCCACCGAGCAGTACTTC. The chain is built from TRBV27 and TRBJ2-7; 9 positions agree with TRBD1. The germline CDR1 and CDR2 sequences are MNHEY and SMNVEV (reference sequence). The CDR3 has 16 residues. Trimming cost V 4 bases and J 6 bases; bases outside gene matches: 13.

This clonotype was seen only a few times. The chain carries TRBV11-2 and TRBJ2-7, with D possibly being TRBD2 (5 bases). Trimming left V 7 bases short and J 5 bases short, with 9 bases between. This CDR3 has 11 amino acids. Per germline, CDR1 SGHAT and CDR2 FQNNGV. The CDR3: CASMAGNEQYF. DNA for the CDR3: TGTGCCAGCATGGCGGGCAACGAGCAGTACTTC.

The chain joins TRBV29-1 to TRBJ1-1; D unresolved. V dropped 6 bases and J dropped 8 bases, with 13 bases sitting between them. CDR3 length equals 11 residues. Germline V CDR1 and CDR2: SQVTM, ANQGSEA. The DNA of the CDR3 is TGCAGCGTACTTACTAAGAACGAAGCTTTCTTT. It yields the protein CSVLTKNEAFF.

This clonotype appeared a few times. The chain links TRBV14 to TRBJ1-6, with 10 bases aligning to TRBD1. CDR1 is SGHDN and CDR2 is FVKESK in the germline V gene. With 5 bases clipped from V and 3 bases from J, the junction kept 4 bases outside the gene matches. CDR3 length: 16 amino acids. CDR3 residues: CASSARTGGYNSPLHF. CDR3 coding DNA: TGTGCCAGCAGCGCCCGGACAGGGGGCTATAATTCACCCCTCCACTTT.

The genes are TRBV6-2 or TRBV6-3 and TRBJ1-2, with TRBD1 as a possible D gene (6 bases). Per the germline V gene, CDR1 is MNHEY and CDR2 is SVGEGT. V lost 7 bases and J 9 bases, leaving 15 bases between the germline ends. This CDR3 contains 12 residues. The CDR3 nucleotides are TGTGCCAGCACCCTACTACAGGGAAGCTACACCTTC. It translates to CASTLLQGSYTF.

The V gene is TRBV28, the J gene TRBJ2-3, with D possibly TRBD1 on 5 matching bases. V lost 2 bases and J 6 bases, leaving 12 bases between the germline ends. The CDR3 loop spans 14 amino acids. Germline V CDR1 and CDR2: MDHEN, SYDVKM. This CDR3 reads CASSLQGVRDTQYF. In nucleotides, the CDR3 is TGTGCCAGCAGTTTACAAGGGGTCAGGGATACGCAGTATTTT.

The rearrangement joins TRBV5-1 to TRBJ2-1; 7 bases are a match to TRBD2. This CDR3 is built from 16 residues. Germline V gene lookup returns CDR1 SGHRS and CDR2 YFSETQ. J lost 8 bases, V lost 0 bases, and 11 bases had no gene match. The CDR3 loop reads CASSLVLARGDDEQFF. CDR3 nucleotide sequence: TGCGCCAGCAGCTTGGTACTAGCGAGAGGGGATGATGAGCAGTTCTTC. The full variable domain, rest sourced from reference TRBV5-1 and TRBJ2-1, is KAGVTQTPRYLIKTRGQQVTLSCSPISGHRSVSWYQQTPGQGLQFLFEYFSETQRNKGNFPGRFSGRQFSNSRSEMNVSTLELGDSALYLCASSLVLARGDDEQFFGPGTRLTVL.

The V and J genes are TRBV4-1 and TRBJ1-2; D gene uncertain. The CDR3 sequence is 14 residues long. Germline V gives CDR1 MGHRA, CDR2 YSYEKL. The V gene lost 1 base and the J gene lost 8 bases, with 14 bases spanning the gap. The CDR3 loop reads CASSQVWIHRGYTF. CDR3 sequence (DNA): TGCGCCAGCAGCCAAGTATGGATACATAGGGGCTACACCTTC.

The J gene is TRBJ2-1, the V gene TRBV7-2; TRBD2 matches 7 bases. CDR3 length equals 16 residues. V shed 3 bases and J 5 bases; nucleotides not matched to a gene: 10. Germline lookup yields CDR1 SGHTA and CDR2 FQGNSA. The CDR3 loop reads CASSLTREALNNEQFF. The CDR3 DNA reads TGTGCCAGCAGCTTGACCCGGGAGGCCCTCAACAATGAGCAGTTCTTC.

The chain recombines TRBV4-3 with TRBJ2-5, with D unresolved. Trimming removed 1 base at V and 4 bases at J, with 7 bases between. This CDR3 has 13 amino acids. The germline V gene encodes CDR1 LGHNA and CDR2 YSLEER. The CDR3 spells CASSQVYGETQYF. The CDR3 DNA reads TGCGCCAGCAGCCAAGTATACGGAGAGACCCAGTACTTC.

The genes are TRBV12-3 or TRBV12-4 and TRBJ2-1; D not certain. The V and J ends lost 2 bases and 5 bases respectively, with 7 bases between them. The CDR3 has 13 amino acids. The CDR3 protein is CASSLQEHNEQFF. The CDR3 DNA follows: TGTGCCAGCAGTTTACAGGAGCACAATGAGCAGTTCTTC.

This clonotype was counted between two and nine times. The rearrangement links TRBV12-3 or TRBV12-4 to TRBJ2-6; D remains ambiguous. The ends were cut back, 2 bases at V and 4 bases at J, with 6 bases in the middle. This CDR3 spans 14 amino acids. The CDR3 sequence: CASSLTWGANVLTF. The CDR3 DNA reads TGTGCCAGCAGTTTAACGTGGGGGGCCAACGTCCTGACTTTC.